This is a list of T cell receptor beta chains from one sample in a study of molecular identifiers for immune sequencing clone quantification. In TCRdb, the PCR reads were re-called with MiXCR into one record per CDR3 protein. The profile covers hundreds of thousands of distinct CDR3 sequences, with around 25% appearing a single time and 0.78% taken by the ten largest. The material sequenced was naive CD8+ T cells from blood, with Jurkat cell RNA spiked in. The source is a human donor in good health. Some libraries in this study had Jurkat cell RNA spiked in. The CDR3 runs from the conserved cysteine through the conserved F or W. Fields, in order: clone size, J gene, V gene, D gene, CDR3 protein, CDR3 DNA. A D gene is named only where the DNA matches it firmly. Clone size is shown for a subset of rows, as once, few, many or a class of expanded clone.

clone size: NA
J gene: TRBJ2-5
V gene: TRBV30
D gene: TRBD2
CDR3 protein: CAWGFVGGYRGAQYF
CDR3 DNA: TGTGCCTGGGGGTTTGTGGGGGGGTACCGAGGGGCCCAGTACTTC

clone size: few
J gene: TRBJ2-5
V gene: TRBV2
D gene: TRBD2
CDR3 protein: CASSATREGSVRQETQYF
CDR3 DNA: TGTGCCAGCAGTGCCACTAGGGAGGGGTCGGTTCGCCAAGAGACCCAGTACTTC

clone size: NA
J gene: TRBJ1-4
V gene: TRBV3-1
D gene: NA
CDR3 protein: CASSQDDKVANEKLFF
CDR3 DNA: TGTGCCAGCAGCCAAGATGATAAGGTGGCTAATGAAAAACTGTTTTTT

clone size: many
J gene: TRBJ2-3
V gene: TRBV7-9
D gene: TRBD2
CDR3 protein: CASSPWGGGATDTQYF
CDR3 DNA: TGTGCCAGCAGCCCTTGGGGCGGGGGGGCCACAGATACGCAGTATTTT

clone size: many
J gene: TRBJ1-1
V gene: TRBV6-2/TRBV6-3
D gene: NA
CDR3 protein: CASSYSAQTMNTEAFF
CDR3 DNA: TGTGCCAGCAGTTACTCGGCACAGACCATGAACACTGAAGCTTTCTTT

clone size: NA
J gene: TRBJ1-2
V gene: TRBV29-1
D gene: TRBD1
CDR3 protein: CSVVTGNGYTF
CDR3 DNA: TGCAGCGTTGTGACAGGGAATGGCTACACCTTC

clone size: NA
J gene: TRBJ1-2
V gene: TRBV29-1
D gene: NA
CDR3 protein: CSVASGLYGYTF
CDR3 DNA: TGCAGCGTTGCTAGTGGGCTTTATGGCTACACCTTC

clone size: NA
J gene: TRBJ1-1
V gene: TRBV20-1
D gene: NA
CDR3 protein: CSARDVGWSDTEAFF
CDR3 DNA: TGCAGTGCTAGAGATGTGGGGTGGTCAGACACTGAAGCTTTCTTT

clone size: many
J gene: TRBJ1-1
V gene: TRBV5-1
D gene: NA
CDR3 protein: CASSSNPTENTEAFF
CDR3 DNA: TGCGCCAGCAGCTCAAACCCCACAGAGAACACTGAAGCTTTCTTT

clone size: few
J gene: TRBJ1-1
V gene: TRBV27
D gene: TRBD1
CDR3 protein: CASSTRDRAFATEAFF
CDR3 DNA: TGTGCCAGCAGTACCCGGGACAGGGCATTCGCCACTGAAGCTTTCTTT

clone size: many
J gene: TRBJ2-1
V gene: TRBV7-9
D gene: NA
CDR3 protein: CARTTTPGQTSSSYNEQFF
CDR3 DNA: TGTGCCAGGACCACCACCCCCGGACAGACCTCTAGCAGCTACAATGAGCAGTTCTTC

clone size: many
J gene: TRBJ1-4
V gene: TRBV28
D gene: NA
CDR3 protein: CASSEPGLENEKLFF
CDR3 DNA: TGTGCCAGCTCCGAGCCGGGACTGGAAAATGAAAAACTGTTTTTT

clone size: many
J gene: TRBJ1-1
V gene: TRBV6-2/TRBV6-3
D gene: NA
CDR3 protein: CASSQYSRGTEAFF
CDR3 DNA: TGTGCCAGCAGTCAATACTCCAGGGGAACTGAAGCTTTCTTT

clone size: NA
J gene: TRBJ2-7
V gene: TRBV4-3
D gene: TRBD1
CDR3 protein: CASSQDPPTGGIYEQYF
CDR3 DNA: TGCGCCAGCAGCCAAGATCCCCCGACAGGGGGTATCTACGAGCAGTACTTC

clone size: NA
J gene: TRBJ2-1
V gene: TRBV4-3
D gene: TRBD2
CDR3 protein: CASSQDSGGPNEQFF
CDR3 DNA: TGCGCCAGCAGCCAAGATTCGGGGGGGCCGAATGAGCAGTTCTTC

clone size: many
J gene: TRBJ1-4
V gene: TRBV7-9
D gene: TRBD1
CDR3 protein: CASQNRDRNEKLFF
CDR3 DNA: TGTGCCTCACAAAACCGGGACAGAAATGAAAAACTGTTTTTT

clone size: few
J gene: TRBJ1-2
V gene: TRBV3-1
D gene: NA
CDR3 protein: CASSQVGGLAYGYTF
CDR3 DNA: TGTGCCAGCAGCCAAGTAGGAGGCCTGGCCTATGGCTACACCTTC

clone size: many
J gene: TRBJ2-3
V gene: TRBV29-1
D gene: NA
CDR3 protein: CSTEGFGTDTQYF
CDR3 DNA: TGCAGCACGGAGGGGTTCGGCACAGATACGCAGTATTTT

clone size: NA
J gene: TRBJ2-3
V gene: TRBV12-3/TRBV12-4
D gene: NA
CDR3 protein: CASRLSSTDTQYF
CDR3 DNA: TGTGCCAGCAGGCTCTCAAGCACAGATACGCAGTATTTT

clone size: NA
J gene: TRBJ2-1
V gene: TRBV11-2
D gene: TRBD1
CDR3 protein: CASSQTGGLYDEQFF
CDR3 DNA: TGTGCCAGCAGCCAGACAGGGGGGTTGTATGATGAGCAGTTCTTC

clone size: NA
J gene: TRBJ2-7
V gene: TRBV30
D gene: TRBD2
CDR3 protein: CAWSHFSGYEQYF
CDR3 DNA: TGTGCCTGGAGCCACTTTAGCGGGTACGAGCAGTACTTC

clone size: few
J gene: TRBJ2-7
V gene: TRBV9
D gene: TRBD1
CDR3 protein: CASSVEGAPYEQYF
CDR3 DNA: TGTGCCAGCAGCGTAGAGGGGGCGCCTTACGAGCAGTACTTC

clone size: NA
J gene: TRBJ2-5
V gene: TRBV27
D gene: NA
CDR3 protein: CASSPLGVYKETQYF
CDR3 DNA: TGTGCCAGCAGTCCACTCGGAGTCTACAAAGAGACCCAGTACTTC

clone size: NA
J gene: TRBJ2-1
V gene: TRBV28
D gene: NA
CDR3 protein: CAGSSSGYSDRGRQFF
CDR3 DNA: TGTGCCGGCAGCTCCTCAGGTTACTCCGATAGAGGCCGTCAGTTCTTC

clone size: NA
J gene: TRBJ2-7
V gene: TRBV5-1
D gene: TRBD1
CDR3 protein: CASSPRDRGLEQYF
CDR3 DNA: TGCGCCAGCAGCCCCCGAGACAGGGGGCTGGAGCAGTACTTC

clone size: many
J gene: TRBJ2-2
V gene: TRBV12-3/TRBV12-4
D gene: NA
CDR3 protein: CASSYTDTGELFF
CDR3 DNA: TGTGCCAGCTCCTATACGGACACCGGGGAGCTGTTTTTT

clone size: many
J gene: TRBJ2-1
V gene: TRBV6-6
D gene: NA
CDR3 protein: CASSYVWGRNEQFF
CDR3 DNA: TGTGCCAGCAGTTATGTCTGGGGGCGCAATGAGCAGTTCTTC

clone size: NA
J gene: TRBJ2-5
V gene: TRBV20-1
D gene: TRBD2
CDR3 protein: CSARDLFRAGVEKETQYF
CDR3 DNA: TGCAGTGCTAGAGATTTGTTTAGGGCGGGAGTTGAGAAAGAGACCCAGTACTTC

clone size: many
J gene: TRBJ2-1
V gene: TRBV7-2
D gene: NA
CDR3 protein: CASSPPVGSDEQFF
CDR3 DNA: TGTGCCAGCAGCCCCCCGGTCGGGAGCGACGAGCAGTTCTTC

clone size: NA
J gene: TRBJ2-7
V gene: TRBV6-5
D gene: NA
CDR3 protein: CASSSRWEQYF
CDR3 DNA: TGTGCCAGCAGTTCCAGATGGGAGCAGTACTTC

clone size: many
J gene: TRBJ2-5
V gene: TRBV5-1
D gene: NA
CDR3 protein: CASSLVTSREETQYF
CDR3 DNA: TGCGCCAGCAGCTTGGTTACCTCACGCGAAGAGACCCAGTACTTC

clone size: many
J gene: TRBJ1-4
V gene: TRBV7-9
D gene: TRBD1
CDR3 protein: CASSPGQANEKLFF
CDR3 DNA: TGTGCCAGCAGCCCGGGACAGGCAAATGAAAAACTGTTTTTT

clone size: many
J gene: TRBJ2-7
V gene: TRBV7-9
D gene: TRBD1
CDR3 protein: CASSPRDRVSEEQYF
CDR3 DNA: TGTGCCAGCAGCCCACGGGACAGGGTTTCGGAAGAGCAGTACTTC

clone size: few
J gene: TRBJ1-2
V gene: TRBV29-1
D gene: NA
CDR3 protein: CSATLIYGYTF
CDR3 DNA: TGCAGTGCCACCCTAATTTATGGCTACACCTTC

clone size: few
J gene: TRBJ2-7
V gene: TRBV12-2
D gene: NA
CDR3 protein: CASRLGGKGLAGSPNEQYF
CDR3 DNA: TGTGCAAGTCGCTTAGGAGGAAAGGGGCTAGCGGGAAGCCCCAACGAGCAGTACTTC

clone size: NA
J gene: TRBJ2-2
V gene: TRBV7-6
D gene: NA
CDR3 protein: CASSFPRRGPYTGELFF
CDR3 DNA: TGTGCCAGCAGCTTCCCCAGAAGAGGGCCCTACACCGGGGAGCTGTTTTTT

clone size: NA
J gene: TRBJ2-7
V gene: TRBV10-3
D gene: NA
CDR3 protein: CAISDVGTSYEQYF
CDR3 DNA: TGTGCCATCAGTGACGTCGGGACAAGTTACGAGCAGTACTTC

clone size: few
J gene: TRBJ2-2
V gene: TRBV7-9
D gene: NA
CDR3 protein: CASSLFNTNTGELFF
CDR3 DNA: TGTGCCAGCAGCTTATTTAACACCAACACCGGGGAGCTGTTTTTT

clone size: NA
J gene: TRBJ2-7
V gene: TRBV9
D gene: TRBD2
CDR3 protein: CARRAGGGTYEQYF
CDR3 DNA: TGTGCCCGCCGCGCTGGGGGGGGGACCTACGAGCAGTACTTC

clone size: NA
J gene: TRBJ1-2
V gene: TRBV6-5
D gene: TRBD1
CDR3 protein: CPSSTGQGITVYGYTF
CDR3 DNA: TGTCCCAGCAGTACTGGACAGGGCATAACTGTCTATGGCTACACCTTC

clone size: many
J gene: TRBJ1-1
V gene: TRBV18
D gene: TRBD1
CDR3 protein: CASSPNRGTDEAFF
CDR3 DNA: TGTGCCAGCTCACCAAACAGGGGAACAGATGAAGCTTTCTTT

clone size: few
J gene: TRBJ2-7
V gene: TRBV6-5
D gene: TRBD2
CDR3 protein: CASSPDSGRNEQYF
CDR3 DNA: TGTGCCAGCAGTCCCGATAGCGGGAGGAACGAGCAGTACTTC

clone size: many
J gene: TRBJ1-1
V gene: TRBV4-1
D gene: NA
CDR3 protein: CASSQESYWALQMNTEAFF
CDR3 DNA: TGCGCCAGCAGCCAAGAATCATACTGGGCCTTACAAATGAACACTGAAGCTTTCTTT

clone size: NA
J gene: TRBJ2-5
V gene: TRBV6-2/TRBV6-3
D gene: NA
CDR3 protein: CASSYTGPSETQYF
CDR3 DNA: TGTGCCAGCAGTTACACGGGACCTTCAGAGACCCAGTACTTC

clone size: NA
J gene: TRBJ2-1
V gene: TRBV7-9
D gene: NA
CDR3 protein: CARSEEVSYRAPFF
CDR3 DNA: TGTGCCCGCAGCGAGGAAGTCTCCTACCGTGCGCCGTTCTTC

clone size: many
J gene: TRBJ2-3
V gene: TRBV9
D gene: NA
CDR3 protein: CASSVEGHTQYF
CDR3 DNA: TGTGCCAGCAGCGTAGAGGGGCATACGCAGTATTTT